This TCR beta chain derives from a study of cytomegalovirus exposure and HLA in healthy donors. PCR amplification relied on 60 Vbeta primers (plus 13 Jbeta primers). The protocol was immunoSEQ multiplex PCR, while the TCRdb copy is restricted to in-frame clones and leaves out a portion. The sample has about 150,000 clones, 80% seen once. The V and J ends lost 9 bases and 1 base, in that order; junction bases with no gene match: 9. The CDR3 loop spans 15 amino acids. Germline V gives CDR1 LNHDA, CDR2 SQIVND (reference sequence). The V and J genes are TRBV19 and TRBJ2-3; 8 bases align to TRBD2. The specimen was PBMCs. This receptor was identified in a man younger than 40 in good health and CMV-seropositive. The CDR3, as DNA: TGTGCCAGCACCGATCTAGCGGGTGGCACAGATACGCAGTATTTT. This codes for CASTDLAGGTDTQYF.